A selection of T cell receptor beta chains follows, all from one sample in a study of Ad26.COV2.S vaccination and SARS-CoV-2 variants. TCRdb's copy holds only in-frame clones and misses some; the assay was immunoSEQ multiplex PCR. In the table there are roughly 350,000 clones, around 86% of which are singletons. This specimen consisted of peripheral blood, obtained in a trial of Ad26.COV2.S vaccine versus placebo. The origin of the receptors is a person aged 18-65 years who received the Ad26.COV2.S COVID-19 vaccine or a placebo. The CDR3 runs from the conserved cysteine through the conserved F or W. D genes are given only for firm matches. Expanded clones get a size class; other rows say once, few or many, or leave the size out.

>TRBV2|-|-|TRBJ1-1
TGTGCCAGCAGTGAAGGCGACAGGTCCAACACTGAAGCTTTCTTT
CASSEGDRSNTEAFF
>TRBV5-1|TRBD1|-|TRBJ1-6
TGCGCCAGCAGCTTGGCCCCGGACAGGGGTCAGGCCCTCCACTTT
CASSLAPDRGQALHF
>TRBV18|-|-|TRBJ2-1
TGTGCCAGCTCACCCCGCGAGGGTTCCCACAATGAGCAGTTCTTC
CASSPREGSHNEQFF
>TRBV5-1|-|-|TRBJ1-1
TGCGCCAGCAGCTTGGGGGGACTGGCTTTCTTT
CASSLGGLAFF
>TRBV7-9|-|few|TRBJ1-2
TGTGCCAGCAGCTCGTCAGCAAACTATGGCTACACCTTC
CASSSSANYGYTF
>TRBV5-1|-|few|TRBJ2-3
TGCGCCAGCAGCTCTGGACTACACCTTAGCACAGATACGCAGTATTTT
CASSSGLHLSTDTQYF
>TRBV2|-|-|TRBJ1-4
TGTGCCAGCAGGAACGCCCGCAGTGAAAAACTGTTTTTT
CASRNARSEKLFF
>TRBV19|TRBD1|-|TRBJ1-5
TGTGCCAGTACCAGGGGGCTTTATAGCAATCAGCCCCAGCATTTT
CASTRGLYSNQPQHF
>TRBV4-2|-|once|TRBJ1-1
TGTGCCAGCAGCCCAACAGGGCGCACTGAAGCTTTCTTT
CASSPTGRTEAFF
>TRBV27|-|once|TRBJ1-2
TGTGCCAGCAGTCCCCGACAGGCTTATGGCTACACCTTC
CASSPRQAYGYTF
>TRBV5-4|-|-|TRBJ2-1
TGTGCCAGCAGCTTGGAATGGGGATCCTACAATGAGCAGTTCTTC
CASSLEWGSYNEQFF
>TRBV5-1|-|-|TRBJ2-2
TGCGCCAGCACTGGCCAGCCGAACACCGGGGAGCTGTTTTTT
CASTGQPNTGELFF
>TRBV14|-|-|TRBJ1-2
TGTGCCAGCAGCCAAGCACCGGCAGTGGGTAACTATGGCTACACCTTC
CASSQAPAVGNYGYTF
>TRBV28|-|-|TRBJ2-7
TGTGCCAGCAGTCCACCCGGGAGCTCCGAGCAGTACTTC
CASSPPGSSEQYF